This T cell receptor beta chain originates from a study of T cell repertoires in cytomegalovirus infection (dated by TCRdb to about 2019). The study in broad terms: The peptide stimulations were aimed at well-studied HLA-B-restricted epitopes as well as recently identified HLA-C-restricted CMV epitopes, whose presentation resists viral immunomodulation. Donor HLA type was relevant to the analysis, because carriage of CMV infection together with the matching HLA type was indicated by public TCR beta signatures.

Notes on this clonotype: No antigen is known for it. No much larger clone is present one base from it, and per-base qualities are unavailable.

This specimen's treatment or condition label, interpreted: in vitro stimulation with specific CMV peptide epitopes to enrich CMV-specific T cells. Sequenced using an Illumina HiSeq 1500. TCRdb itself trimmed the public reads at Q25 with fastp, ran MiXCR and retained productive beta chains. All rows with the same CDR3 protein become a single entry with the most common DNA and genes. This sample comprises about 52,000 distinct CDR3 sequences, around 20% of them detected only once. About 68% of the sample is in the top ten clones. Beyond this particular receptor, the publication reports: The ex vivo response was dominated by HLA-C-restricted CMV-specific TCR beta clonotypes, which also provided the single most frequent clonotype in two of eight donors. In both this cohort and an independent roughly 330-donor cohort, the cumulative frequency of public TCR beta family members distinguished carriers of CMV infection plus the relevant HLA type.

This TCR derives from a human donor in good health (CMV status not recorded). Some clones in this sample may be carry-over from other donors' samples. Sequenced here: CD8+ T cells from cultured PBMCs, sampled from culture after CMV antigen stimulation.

The bases are TGTGCCAGCAGACCTTCTGGGGTCCTCTACGAGCAGTACTTC. Its coded protein is CASRPSGVLYEQYF. The rearrangement joined TRBV6-2 or TRBV6-3 to TRBJ2-7, with the D gene not clear enough to name. CDR1 and CDR2 are drawn from the germline V gene: MNHEY, SVGEGT. Inclusive of the bounding cysteine and phenylalanine, the CDR3 is 14 residues long. The CDR3 DNA has 42 bases and is translated from base 1. V loses 6 bases, J loses 3 bases, and the germline ends lie 15 bases apart.